The 22 T cell receptor beta chains reported below all come from one sample, sequenced in a study of T cell repertoires in aging, cancer and after chemotherapy. Rearranged V-D-J TRB sequences were amplified with a mixed TRB-A/B primer pool. TCRdb called the multiplex PCR reads again in MiXCR, with one record for every CDR3 protein. Seen here are under 12,000 distinct CDR3 sequences, 25% to 30% observed once, and the top ten hold approximately 2%. Peripheral blood genomic DNA, not sorted cells or RNA, was the template. The sequencing sample was made of blood. Source of these receptors: a human donor in good health.

V and J are TRBV4-1 and TRBJ1-4; D is perhaps TRBD1 (5 bases). The CDR3 is 15 residues long. Germline CDR1 and CDR2: MGHRA and YSYEKL. The V and J ends lost 0 bases and 5 bases respectively, with 10 bases between them. CDR3 nucleotide sequence: TGCGCCAGCAGCCAAGAGAGACAGAGAAATGAAAAACTGTTTTTT. It translates to CASSQERQRNEKLFF.

The gene calls are TRBV10-1 and TRBJ1-1, with a possible D match to TRBD1 (6 bases). This CDR3 spans 14 amino acids. The V and J ends lost 8 bases and 1 base respectively, with 14 bases between them. Germline V gene lookup returns CDR1 WNHNN and CDR2 SYGVQD (reference sequence). The CDR3 loop is CASGPGTKNTEAFF. CDR3 nucleotide sequence: TGCGCCAGCGGACCCGGGACAAAGAACACTGAAGCTTTCTTT.

A few counts support this clonotype. The gene calls are TRBV7-9 and TRBJ2-5; D is ambiguous. The CDR3 is made up of 12 amino acids. V lost 6 bases, J lost 5 bases, and 10 bases lay in between. From germline, CDR1 is SEHNR and CDR2 FQNEAQ (reference sequence). CDR3 nucleotides: TGTGCCAGCAGACCCGAGTGGGAGACCCAGTACTTC. Its translation is CASRPEWETQYF.

By share, this clonotype ranks as medium-sized. The chain is built from TRBV6-5 and TRBJ2-7; 12 bases agree with TRBD2. Germline V lookup: CDR1 MNHEY, CDR2 SVGAGI. V lost 6 bases to trimming and J lost 2 bases; unmatched junction nucleotides: 8. CDR3 length: 16 residues. The CDR3 DNA reads as TGTGCCAGCAGGCGCCAACTAGCGGGAGGCACCTACGAGCAGTACTTC. Its translation is CASRRQLAGGTYEQYF.

This clonotype was found a few times. The CDR3 coding sequence is TGTGCCAGCTCACCAGCATCCGGGACAGGGGGGGGGGAGCAGTTCTTC. As protein: CASSPASGTGGGEQFF. The chain employs TRBV18 and TRBJ2-1, with 11 bases lining up with TRBD1. After removal of 2 bases from V and 10 bases from J, the junction contained 10 bases not matched to a gene. The CDR3 runs 16 residues. CDR1 and CDR2 from the germline V gene are KGHSH and LQKENI.

The V and J genes are TRBV15 and TRBJ2-3, with 9 bases identical to TRBD2. The CDR3 is 13 residues long. From germline, CDR1 is LNHNV and CDR2 YYDKDF (reference sequence). V shed 6 bases, J shed 6 bases, and the junction held 4 bases outside the gene matches. The CDR3 spells CATRLAGLDTQYF. Here the CDR3 DNA reads TGTGCCACCAGGCTAGCGGGGCTTGATACGCAGTATTTT.

The V and J genes are TRBV13 and TRBJ2-2; D might be TRBD1 (6 bases). The CDR3 is 17 amino acids. Between the trimmed V and J ends, which lost 0 bases and 1 base, there was a span of 12 bases. Germline assignment: CDR1 PRHDT and CDR2 FYEKMQ (reference sequence). CDR3 residues: CASSLGAWGRNTGELFF. In DNA form, the CDR3 reads TGTGCCAGCAGCTTAGGTGCGTGGGGGCGGAACACCGGGGAGCTGTTTTTT.

The chain is built from TRBV6-1 and TRBJ2-7; D not resolved. The CDR3 spans 10 residues. Trimming cost V 2 bases and J 10 bases, with 6 bases left between them. CDR1 is MNHNS and CDR2 is SASEGT in the germline V gene. This CDR3 reads CASSEYRQYF. CDR3 DNA sequence: TGTGCCAGCAGTGAATACAGACAGTACTTC.

This chain joins TRBV28 and TRBJ1-4; a possible D gene is TRBD1 (5 bases). This CDR3 has 15 amino acids. CDR1 MDHEN and CDR2 SYDVKM come from the germline V gene. V lost 4 bases and J 5 bases, leaving 14 bases between the germline ends. Written as DNA, the CDR3 is TGTGCCAGCAGTTCCTTGGGGGTGGGGAATGAAAAACTGTTTTTT. Residues: CASSSLGVGNEKLFF.

J is TRBJ1-1 and V is TRBV12-3 or TRBV12-4; 7 nucleotides match TRBD1. The CDR3 has 14 residues. The V segment lost 7 bases and the J segment 1 base; nucleotides outside the gene matches: 6. The CDR3 DNA sequence: TGTGCCAGCAAACAACAGGGGCAGAACACTGAAGCTTTCTTT. It yields the protein CASKQQGQNTEAFF.

This clonotype was recorded a few times. The J gene is TRBJ1-6, the V gene TRBV27; the D is unclear. This CDR3 spans 16 amino acids. V was cut by 9 bases and J by 3 bases, with 18 bases left in between. Per the germline V gene, CDR1 is MNHEY and CDR2 is SMNVEV (reference sequence). The CDR3 loop reads CASLAGPTRYNSPLHF. The CDR3 nucleotides read TGTGCCAGTCTTGCTGGTCCGACTCGCTATAATTCACCCCTCCACTTT.

The chain has TRBV2 and TRBJ1-1; maybe TRBD1 (5 bases). Trimming cost V 7 bases and J 5 bases, with 14 bases left between them. The CDR3 spans 13 residues. Germline assignment: CDR1 SNHLY and CDR2 FYNNEI. DNA for the CDR3: TGTGCCAGCAATATTGACAGCGCTACTGAAGCTTTCTTT. This sequence encodes CASNIDSATEAFF.

In its sample, this clonotype was seen once. The chain combines TRBV20-1 with TRBJ2-5, with TRBD2 identical over 7 bases. The CDR3 runs 15 residues. Germline-derived CDR1 and CDR2 are DFQATT and SNEGSKA (reference sequence). Trimming removed 6 bases from V and 3 bases from J; junction bases left unmatched: 13. CDR3 DNA: TGCAGTGCCCTTGAGCCCCGGGAGGAGGAAGAGACCCAGTACTTC. Amino acid sequence: CSALEPREEEETQYF.

This clonotype has a handful of counts. The rearrangement uses TRBV6-1 and TRBJ1-1, with unresolved D. Germline-derived CDR1 and CDR2 are MNHNS and SASEGT. The V gene lost 3 bases and the J gene lost 4 bases, with 12 bases spanning the gap. The CDR3 totals 14 residues. CDR3 loop: CASSDLGRTTEAFF. CDR3 DNA sequence: TGTGCCAGCAGTGATTTGGGGAGGACCACTGAAGCTTTCTTT.

The chain is built from TRBV7-2 and TRBJ1-1; D unclear. This CDR3 is 15 amino acids long. Germline V gene data show CDR1 as SGHTA and CDR2 as FQGNSA. Trimming pared 1 base from V and 1 base from J, leaving 10 bases between. Here the CDR3 reads CASSLDGLRNTEAFF. CDR3 bases: TGTGCCAGCAGCTTAGATGGCCTGAGGAACACTGAAGCTTTCTTT. Full variable domain (outside the CDR3, taken from reference TRBV7-2 and TRBJ1-1): GAGVSQSPSNKVTEKGKDVELRCDPISGHTALYWYRQSLGQGLEFLIYFQGNSAPDKSGLPSDRFSAERTGGSVSTLTIQRTQQEDSAVYLCASSLDGLRNTEAFFGQGTRLTVV.

As to this clonotype: The conserved final phenylalanine or tryptophan is absent from the CDR3, which likely points to a read error. Because the CDR3's place on the DNA is in doubt, the DNA is left out and the CDR3 is given as listed by TCRdb. The chain joins TRBV6-5 to TRBJ1-6. 8 amino acids form the CDR3, both terminal residues included. Germline CDR1 is MNHEY and CDR2 is SVGAGI. This CDR3 is CASSPPPL.

This clonotype showed up just a few times. One end of the junction does not line up with germline, which may come from a read error. The gene calls are TRBV29-1 and TRBJ2-5; D gene unclear. The V gene's germline CDR1 is SQVTM and CDR2 ANQGSEA. The CDR3 has 11 residues. The CDR3 region has the DNA TGCAGCGTCGAAATAGTGCCCGCTCAGCACTTC. Translation: CSVEIVPAQHF.

The J gene is TRBJ2-7, the V gene TRBV6-2 or TRBV6-3; 7 nucleotides agree with TRBD2. Per the germline V gene, CDR1 is MNHEY and CDR2 is SVGEGT. The CDR3 length is 18 residues. J lost 4 bases, V lost 6 bases, and 21 bases had no gene match. The CDR3 reads CASSSVKYRRESWYEQYF. Written as DNA, the CDR3 is TGTGCCAGCAGCTCGGTTAAATATAGGCGGGAGAGTTGGTACGAGCAGTACTTC.

The chain recombines TRBV7-2 with TRBJ2-1; TRBD1 is a possible D gene (6 bases). CDR3 length equals 18 residues. Trimming took off 7 bases at V and 0 bases at J, with 22 bases between the two ends. CDR1 and CDR2 (germline): SGHTA, FQGNSA. The CDR3 bases are TGTGCCAGCACCTCAGGCCTGTGGACAGCCGTCTCCTACAATGAGCAGTTCTTC. Translating gives CASTSGLWTAVSYNEQFF.

The DNA of the CDR3 is TGTGCCTCCGGGGGGACAGGGAATGGGCAGCCCCAGCATTTT. Its protein is CASGGTGNGQPQHF. The J gene is TRBJ1-5, the V gene TRBV12-3 or TRBV12-4; 9 bases align to TRBD1. V dropped 11 bases and J dropped 7; count of bases not matched to a gene: 12. This CDR3 region has 14 residues.

The chain has TRBV7-2 and TRBJ2-1, with TRBD2 matching over 8 bases. CDR1 is SGHTA, CDR2 FQGNSA, per germline. The CDR3 is 13 amino acids. The ends lost 1 base at V and 9 bases at J; junction bases unmatched: 2. The CDR3 loop is CASSLGGGREQFF. The CDR3 DNA is TGTGCCAGCAGCTTAGGCGGGGGGCGTGAGCAGTTCTTC.

This chain links TRBV4-1 with TRBJ2-7, with D uncertain. This CDR3 is 16 amino acids long. Germline values: CDR1 MGHRA, CDR2 YSYEKL. The germline V and J ends were trimmed by 0 bases and 0 bases, with 12 bases remaining between them. For the CDR3, the DNA is TGCGCCAGCAGCCAAGATCGCGCATTTAGCTCCTACGAGCAGTACTTC. Translation gives CASSQDRAFSSYEQYF.